This T cell receptor beta chain was observed in a study of human T cells and chemical hapten exposure. About the research overall: Patients received weekly diphenylcyclopropenone doses to the scalp throughout the approximately 24-week study.

Stated time point: pre-sensitization, week 0. Treatment defined: therapeutic diphenylcyclopropenone sensitization with weekly scalp DPC. The study drew its donors from alopecia patients who were 18 to 70 years old and suitable for DPC. This CDR3 region has 15 residues. Per the germline V gene, CDR1 is SGHVS and CDR2 is FQNEAQ. The V and J ends lost 4 bases and 3 bases respectively, with 15 bases between them. Original analysis: Sample-level TCR yields exhibited a median of 95,638, with a range of about 20,000 to 690,600. TCRdb called the RACE reads again in MiXCR, with one record for every CDR3 protein. None of the V and J calls come from the authors' own analysis; TCRdb made them. The sample yields over 300,000 distinct CDR3 sequences, 4% to 6% seen once. This clonotype has a handful of counts.

This material consisted of whole blood, taken in connection with sensitization to the hapten diphenylcyclopropenone (DPC). The origin of this receptor is a woman between 45 and 60 years old with alopecia areata. Some clones in this sample may be carry-over from other donors' samples. V is TRBV7-8 and J is TRBJ2-5, with D possibly being TRBD2 (5 bases). The CDR3 coding sequence is TGTGCCAGCAGCTCCCCGTACGAGCGGAAAGAGACCCAGTACTTC. Translating it yields CASSSPYERKETQYF.